This T cell receptor beta chain was identified during a study of shared clonotypes between healthy human individuals. Looked up from germline, CDR1 is MDHEN and CDR2 is SYDVKM. The V gene lost 6 bases and the J gene lost 0 bases, with 14 bases spanning the gap. The CDR3 contains 15 residues. Only in-frame clones appear in the TCRdb table, and some are missing; sequencing was by immunoSEQ multiplex PCR. This table has around 440,000 clones, roughly three quarters appearing once. Free of recent acute infections or vaccinations, the donors were healthy HIV-negative adults. Study outcomes and limitations: With few donors, the genetic and exposure-history diversity represented was limited.

For this clone: Its antigen is unidentified.

J is TRBJ1-2 and V is TRBV28, with D possibly being TRBD1 (5 bases). Sequencing was done on a sample of PBMCs. The receptor's source is a woman in her thirties or forties in good health. Some clones in this sample may be carry-over from other donors' samples. The CDR3 nucleotides read TGTGCCAGCAGGACAGAGGGACCTTCTAACTATGGCTACACCTTC. Residues: CASRTEGPSNYGYTF.